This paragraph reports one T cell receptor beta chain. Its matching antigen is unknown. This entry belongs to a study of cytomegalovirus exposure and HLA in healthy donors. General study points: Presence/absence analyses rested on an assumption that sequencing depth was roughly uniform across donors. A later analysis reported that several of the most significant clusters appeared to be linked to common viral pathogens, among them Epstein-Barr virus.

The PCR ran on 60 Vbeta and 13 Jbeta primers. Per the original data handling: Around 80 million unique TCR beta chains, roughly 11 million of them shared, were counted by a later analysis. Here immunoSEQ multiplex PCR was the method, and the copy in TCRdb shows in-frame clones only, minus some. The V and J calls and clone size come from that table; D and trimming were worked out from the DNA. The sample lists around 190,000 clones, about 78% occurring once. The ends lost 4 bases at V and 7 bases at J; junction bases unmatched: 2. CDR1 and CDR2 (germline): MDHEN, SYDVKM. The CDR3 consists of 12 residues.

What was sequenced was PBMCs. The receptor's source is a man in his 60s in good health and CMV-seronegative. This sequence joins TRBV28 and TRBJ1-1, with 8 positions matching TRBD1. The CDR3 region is CASSSTGGEAFF. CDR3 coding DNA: TGTGCCAGCAGTTCTACAGGGGGTGAAGCTTTCTTT. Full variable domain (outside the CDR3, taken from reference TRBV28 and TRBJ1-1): DVKVTQSSRYLVKRTGEKVFLECVQDMDHENMFWYRQDPGLGLRLIYFSYDVKMKEKGDIPEGYSVSREKKERFSLILESASTNQTSMYLCASSSTGGEAFFGQGTRLTVV.